These T cell receptor beta chains were read from a single sample in a study of CD8+CD57+ T cells in acquired aplastic anemia. TCRdb redid the calling of the reads with MiXCR, one entry per CDR3 protein. The table has under 350,000 distinct CDR3 sequences, 50% to 65% seen once. The specimen was sorted CD4+, CD8+, or CD8+CD57+ T cells (not recorded which) from PBMCs. Receptors originate from a human donor with aplastic anemia. CDR3s include the opening cysteine and the closing phenylalanine or tryptophan. D genes are given only for firm matches. Not all rows give a size; the values are once, few, many and, for expanded clones, a class.

NA	TRBV7-9	NA	TRBJ1-2	TGTGCCAGCAGCTTAGAACGGACTTACACCTTC	CASSLERTYTF
NA	TRBV5-5	NA	TRBJ2-7	TGTGCCAGCAGCTTGGTCCGGGGTACCTACGAGCAGTACTTC	CASSLVRGTYEQYF
NA	TRBV25-1	TRBD1	TRBJ1-3	TGTGCCAGCAGTGAGACAGGGGGGTCTGGAAACACCATATATTTT	CASSETGGSGNTIYF
NA	TRBV20-1	TRBD2	TRBJ2-3	TGCAGTGCCCTCGCGGGGGGAGTAAGGGCAGATACGCAGTATTTT	CSALAGGVRADTQYF
many	TRBV20-1	NA	TRBJ1-2	TGCAGTGCTGAAGACAGTGATGGCTACACCTTC	CSAEDSDGYTF
NA	TRBV20-1	NA	TRBJ1-5	TGCAGTGCTGGCGGGGTGGGCAATCAGCCCCAGCATTTT	CSAGGVGNQPQHF
NA	TRBV20-1	TRBD1	TRBJ2-2	TGCAGTGCTTCACCGGGACAGGGGACCGGGGAGCTGTTTTTT	CSASPGQGTGELFF
NA	TRBV5-8	NA	TRBJ1-6	TGTGCCAGCAGCTTTGGGGACCAGGACACTTCACCCCTCCACTTT	CASSFGDQDTSPLHF
NA	TRBV2	NA	TRBJ1-2	TGTGCCAGCAGCAACCGGGAAATCTCTGGAAACACCTTC	CASSNREISGNTF
many	TRBV27	NA	TRBJ1-1	TGTGCCAGCAGTTTTATGGCGAACACTGAAGCTTTCTTT	CASSFMANTEAFF
NA	TRBV10-3	NA	TRBJ2-7	TGTGCCATCAGTGAGTCCGCAAATGAGGATGGCGAGCAGTACTTC	CAISESANEDGEQYF
NA	TRBV15	TRBD1	TRBJ2-3	TGTGCCACCAGCAGGTACACCACCGGGACAGGGGACGCAGATACGCAGTATTTT	CATSRYTTGTGDADTQYF
NA	TRBV9	NA	TRBJ1-1	TGTGCCAGCAGCGCGTCTCTGGACAGCCTTTACACTGAAGCTTTCTTT	CASSASLDSLYTEAFF
many	TRBV20-1	NA	TRBJ1-5	TGCAGTGCTAGAGACTTTTCAGGGTCTCAGCCCCAGCATTTT	CSARDFSGSQPQHF
NA	TRBV25-1	TRBD1	TRBJ2-1	TGTGCCAGCAGTGAACCCGGGACAGGGATTGACAATGAGCAGTCCTTC	CASSEPGTGIDNEQSF
NA	TRBV7-2	TRBD2	TRBJ2-3	TGTGCCAGCAGCTCTCATCCTAGCGGGAGGGGCCCACATTTT	CASSSHPSGRGPHF
NA	TRBV7-2	NA	TRBJ2-7	TGTGCCAGCAGTCCTCGCGACGGTTCCTACGAGCAGTACTTC	CASSPRDGSYEQYF
NA	TRBV24-1	NA	TRBJ1-5	TGTGCCACCAGTGTATCCGGGGGCGCAGACGAGCATTTT	CATSVSGGADEHF
many	TRBV20-1	TRBD2	TRBJ2-1	TGCAGTGCTAGGGTAGACACAAACCAACCTAGCGGGGGGGTTTACAATGAGCAGTTCTTC	CSARVDTNQPSGGVYNEQFF
NA	TRBV11-2	NA	TRBJ2-7	TGTGCCAGCAGTCCCGGTCCGGACGACGAGCAGTACTTC	CASSPGPDDEQYF
NA	TRBV2	NA	TRBJ1-6	TGTGCCAGCAGTGGGCCAGGGGAGGGAATGGATTCACCCCTCCACTTT	CASSGPGEGMDSPLHF
few	TRBV4-1	TRBD2	TRBJ2-5	TGCGCCAGCAGCCAGAGTCTAGCGGGGGGTAGACTTGAGACCCAGTACTTC	CASSQSLAGGRLETQYF
NA	TRBV2	TRBD1	TRBJ2-3	TGTGCCAGCAGTGAAAGAGCGTTTGGACAGGGTAATATTTTGGATACGCAGTATTTT	CASSERAFGQGNILDTQYF
NA	TRBV29-1	NA	TRBJ1-3	TGCAGCGTCGAGACAGAGCTCTCTGGAAACACCATATATTTT	CSVETELSGNTIYF
NA	TRBV20-1	NA	TRBJ1-4	TGCAGTGCTAGAGGCCAGCCCCTAGAAAAACTGTTTTTT	CSARGQPLEKLFF
NA	TRBV6-5	NA	TRBJ1-2	TGTGCCAGCAGTTACTCGGGCAGCTCTAACTATGGCTACACCTTC	CASSYSGSSNYGYTF
NA	TRBV7-9	NA	TRBJ2-5	TGTGCCAGCAGCTTAATGACAGTACAAGAGACCCAGTACTTC	CASSLMTVQETQYF
many	TRBV6-5	NA	TRBJ1-2	TGTGCCAGCAGTTACTCTGGAACAGCGAACTATGGCTACACCTTC	CASSYSGTANYGYTF
NA	TRBV7-2	TRBD1	TRBJ1-6	TGTGCCAGCAGCCAAGGGACAGGAAATAATTCACCCCTCCACTTT	CASSQGTGNNSPLHF
NA	TRBV15	TRBD1	TRBJ2-7	TGTGCCACCAGCCCGACGACGGCCGGGACAGGGGGATTACCAGCCTACGAGCAGTACTTC	CATSPTTAGTGGLPAYEQYF
many	TRBV20-1	TRBD1	TRBJ1-5	TGCAGTGCTAGATTGTTCGGGACAGGGGGCAAAAGCAATCAGCCCCAGCATTTT	CSARLFGTGGKSNQPQHF
NA	TRBV20-1	NA	TRBJ2-7	TGCAGTGTCGGGGACGCCTACGAGCAGTACTTC	CSVGDAYEQYF
many	TRBV24-1	NA	TRBJ1-1	TGTGCCACCAGTGATTTGGTGGGCCGAGATATAAGGAACACTGAAGCTTTCTTT	CATSDLVGRDIRNTEAFF
NA	TRBV6-4	NA	TRBJ2-2	TGTGCCAGCAGTGACTCGGCAGACACCGGGGAGCTGTTTTTT	CASSDSADTGELFF
NA	TRBV7-2	TRBD2	TRBJ2-7	TGTGCCAGCGGCTTACTAGCGGGGATGGGAGAGCAGTACTTC	CASGLLAGMGEQYF
NA	TRBV25-1	NA	TRBJ2-1	TGTGCCAGCAGTGATGACCGAACAGGGCCTGAGCAGTTCTTC	CASSDDRTGPEQFF
many	TRBV6-6	TRBD2	TRBJ2-5	TGTGCCAGCAGTTCGGGACTACTTTCAGAGACCCAGTACTTC	CASSSGLLSETQYF
many	TRBV7-9	TRBD1	TRBJ2-1	TGTGCCAGCAGCACCGGACAGGGAAGCTCCTACAATGAGCAGTTCTTC	CASSTGQGSSYNEQFF
NA	TRBV29-1	NA	TRBJ2-7	TGCAGCGTCGAAGGCGGGATCCGGGAGCAGTACTTC	CSVEGGIREQYF
many	TRBV6-1	TRBD2	TRBJ2-7	TGTGCCAGCATCCAACAAGCGGGAGGGCCTTACGAGCAGTACTTC	CASIQQAGGPYEQYF
NA	TRBV15	NA	TRBJ2-2	TGTGCCAGCAGCCCAAACGCGTGGGACCACACCGGGGAGCTGTTTTTT	CASSPNAWDHTGELFF
NA	TRBV19	NA	TRBJ2-7	TGTGCCAGTAGTAAACAGGACGCCTACGAGCAGTACTTC	CASSKQDAYEQYF
NA	TRBV2	TRBD2	TRBJ2-7	TGTGCCAGCATCCCTAGTCGGGCTAGCGGGACCTACGAGCAGTACTTC	CASIPSRASGTYEQYF
NA	TRBV7-2	TRBD2	TRBJ2-5	TGTGCCAGCAGCCAAACCACTGGGACTAGCCTCACCGGGGCACGGTACTTC	CASSQTTGTSLTGARYF
NA	TRBV18	NA	TRBJ1-1	TGTGCCAGCTCCCTGGAGCCTTTGGGCACTGAAGCTTTCTTT	CASSLEPLGTEAFF
NA	TRBV5-8	NA	TRBJ1-1	TGTGCCAGCAGCTCCAACGGGAGGAACACTGAAGCTTTCTTT	CASSSNGRNTEAFF
NA	TRBV10-2	TRBD2	TRBJ2-5	TGCGCCAGCAATAATGGACTAGGAGAGACCCAGTACTTC	CASNNGLGETQYF
many	TRBV20-1	TRBD2	TRBJ2-2	TGCAGTGCTAGAGATCGATTAGCGGGAGCGAGAACCGGGGAGCTGTTTTTT	CSARDRLAGARTGELFF
NA	TRBV7-2	TRBD2	TRBJ2-7	TGTGCCAGCAGCGCTCACCAGTCGGGGGGGCCCTACGAGCAGTACTTC	CASSAHQSGGPYEQYF
NA	TRBV2	NA	TRBJ2-2	TGTGCCAGCAGTGAAACTGGCACCGGGGAGCTGTTTTTT	CASSETGTGELFF
many	TRBV20-1	NA	TRBJ2-7	TGCAGTGTTCCAGGGTTAGGGTCGTACGAGCAGTACTTC	CSVPGLGSYEQYF
NA	TRBV10-3	NA	TRBJ2-1	TGTGCCATCACAGGGGAAGGCGGTAACAATGAGCAGTTCTTC	CAITGEGGNNEQFF
many	TRBV6-6	NA	TRBJ2-5	TGTGCCAGCAGTTACTCGACTTTGGGGTTACAGACCCAGTACTTC	CASSYSTLGLQTQYF
NA	TRBV18	NA	TRBJ2-2	TGTGCCAGCTCAACCGGGGGGCCGAACACCGGGGAGCTGTTTTTT	CASSTGGPNTGELFF
NA	TRBV2	NA	TRBJ1-6	TGTGCCAGTGCCGAACCGGGACAAATTAATTCACCCCTCCACTTT	CASAEPGQINSPLHF
NA	TRBV24-1	NA	TRBJ2-7	TGTGCCACCAGCTCCGGGACGCCCAACTACGAGCAGTACTTC	CATSSGTPNYEQYF
NA	TRBV7-9	NA	TRBJ2-3	TGTGCCAGCAGGCAGGACGGTTACACAGGTACGCAGTATTTT	CASRQDGYTGTQYF
few	TRBV20-1	NA	TRBJ1-6	TGCAGTGCCCATGACAGGCGAATTAGGTCCCTCCACTTT	CSAHDRRIRSLHF
many	TRBV10-3	NA	TRBJ1-3	TGTGCCATCAGTGTCTCTGGAAACACCATATATTTT	CAISVSGNTIYF